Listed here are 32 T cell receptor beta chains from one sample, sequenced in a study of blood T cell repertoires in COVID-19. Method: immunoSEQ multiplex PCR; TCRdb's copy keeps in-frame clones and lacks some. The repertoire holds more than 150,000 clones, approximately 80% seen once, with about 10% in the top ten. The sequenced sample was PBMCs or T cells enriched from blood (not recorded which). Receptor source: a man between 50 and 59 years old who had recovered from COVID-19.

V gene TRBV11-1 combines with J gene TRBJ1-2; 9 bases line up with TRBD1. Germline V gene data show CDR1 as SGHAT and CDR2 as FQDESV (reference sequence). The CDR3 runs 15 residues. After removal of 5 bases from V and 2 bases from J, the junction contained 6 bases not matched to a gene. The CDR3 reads CASSPRGTGNYGYTF. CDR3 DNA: TGTGCCAGCAGCCCACGAGGGACAGGGAACTATGGCTACACCTTC.

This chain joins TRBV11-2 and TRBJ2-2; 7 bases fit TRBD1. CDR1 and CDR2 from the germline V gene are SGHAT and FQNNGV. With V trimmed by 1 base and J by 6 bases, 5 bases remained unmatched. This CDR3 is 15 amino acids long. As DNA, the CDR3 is TGTGCCAGCAGCTTAGGACAGGGTGGGGCCGGGGAGCTGTTTTTT. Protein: CASSLGQGGAGELFF.

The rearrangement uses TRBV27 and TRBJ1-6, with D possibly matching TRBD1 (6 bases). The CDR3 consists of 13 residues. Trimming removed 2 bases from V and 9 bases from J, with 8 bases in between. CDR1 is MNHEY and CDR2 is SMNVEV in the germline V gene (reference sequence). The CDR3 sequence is CASSLGGASPLHF. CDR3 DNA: TGTGCCAGCAGTTTAGGGGGCGCTTCACCCCTCCACTTT.

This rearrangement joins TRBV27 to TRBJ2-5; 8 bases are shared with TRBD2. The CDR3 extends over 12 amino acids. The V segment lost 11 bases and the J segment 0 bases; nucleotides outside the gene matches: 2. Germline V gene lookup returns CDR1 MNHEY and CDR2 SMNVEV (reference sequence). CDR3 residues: CAAGGYQETQYF. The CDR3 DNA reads TGTGCCGCGGGGGGCTACCAAGAGACCCAGTACTTC.

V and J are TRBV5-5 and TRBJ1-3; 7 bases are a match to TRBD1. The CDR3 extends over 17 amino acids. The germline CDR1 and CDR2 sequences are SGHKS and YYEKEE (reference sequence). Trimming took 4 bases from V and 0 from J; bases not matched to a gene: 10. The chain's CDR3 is CASSLGGTAISGNTIYF. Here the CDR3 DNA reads TGTGCCAGCAGCCTCGGTGGGACAGCGATCTCTGGAAACACCATATATTTT.

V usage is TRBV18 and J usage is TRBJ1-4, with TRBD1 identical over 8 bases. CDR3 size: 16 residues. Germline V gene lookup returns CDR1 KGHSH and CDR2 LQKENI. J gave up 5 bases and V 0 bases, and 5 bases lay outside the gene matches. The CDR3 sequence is CASSPPGGTGNEKLFF. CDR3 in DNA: TGTGCCAGCTCACCACCGGGTGGGACAGGAAATGAAAAACTGTTTTTT.

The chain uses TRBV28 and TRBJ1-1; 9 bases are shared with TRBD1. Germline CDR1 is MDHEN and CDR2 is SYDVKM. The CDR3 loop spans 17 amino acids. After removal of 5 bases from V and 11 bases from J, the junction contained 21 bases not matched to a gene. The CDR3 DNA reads TGTGCCAGCAGTCTCACCTCCGGGACAGGGCGTCCCTTCGAGGCTTTCTTT. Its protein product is CASSLTSGTGRPFEAFF.

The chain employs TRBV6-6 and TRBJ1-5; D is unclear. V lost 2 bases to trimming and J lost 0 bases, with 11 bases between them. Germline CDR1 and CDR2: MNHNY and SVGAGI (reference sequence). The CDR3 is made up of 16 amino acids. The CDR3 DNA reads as TGTGCCAGCAGTTACACCCGCAGTAATAGCAATCAGCCCCAGCATTTT. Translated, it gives CASSYTRSNSNQPQHF.

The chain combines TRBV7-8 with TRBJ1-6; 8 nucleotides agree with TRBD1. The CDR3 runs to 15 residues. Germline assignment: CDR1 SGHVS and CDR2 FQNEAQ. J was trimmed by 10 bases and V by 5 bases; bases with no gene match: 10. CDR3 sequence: CASSPDQGAKSPLHF. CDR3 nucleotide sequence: TGTGCCAGCAGCCCGGATCAGGGGGCAAAGTCACCCCTCCACTTT.

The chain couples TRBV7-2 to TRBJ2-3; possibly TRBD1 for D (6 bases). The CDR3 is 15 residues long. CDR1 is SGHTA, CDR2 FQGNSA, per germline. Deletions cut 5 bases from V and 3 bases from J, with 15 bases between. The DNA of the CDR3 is TGTGCCAGCAGCCTCCGGGTAAGGGGGACAGATACGCAGTATTTT. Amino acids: CASSLRVRGTDTQYF.

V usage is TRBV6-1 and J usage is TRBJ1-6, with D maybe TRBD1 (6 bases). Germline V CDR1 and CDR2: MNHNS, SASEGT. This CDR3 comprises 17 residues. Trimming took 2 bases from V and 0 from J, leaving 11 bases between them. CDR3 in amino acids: CASSEPIGGSYNSPLHF. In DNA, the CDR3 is TGTGCCAGCAGTGAACCGATAGGGGGCTCCTATAATTCACCCCTCCACTTT.

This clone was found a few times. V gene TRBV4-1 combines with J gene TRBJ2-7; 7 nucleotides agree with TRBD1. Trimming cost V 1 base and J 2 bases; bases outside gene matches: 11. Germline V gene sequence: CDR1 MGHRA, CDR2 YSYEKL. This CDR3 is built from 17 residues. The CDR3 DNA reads TGCGCCAGCAGCCAAGTAGACAGGGTGGAGTCTACCTACGAGCAGTACTTC. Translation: CASSQVDRVESTYEQYF.

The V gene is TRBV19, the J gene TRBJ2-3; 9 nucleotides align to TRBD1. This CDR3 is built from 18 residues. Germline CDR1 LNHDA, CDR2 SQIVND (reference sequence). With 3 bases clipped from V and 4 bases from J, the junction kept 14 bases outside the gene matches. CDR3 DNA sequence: TGTGCCAGTAGTATTATAAGGGTGGGACAGGGCAAAGCAGATACGCAGTATTTT. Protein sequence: CASSIIRVGQGKADTQYF. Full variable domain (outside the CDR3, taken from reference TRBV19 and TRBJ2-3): DGGITQSPKYLFRKEGQNVTLSCEQNLNHDAMYWYRQDPGQGLRLIYYSQIVNDFQKGDIAEGYSVSREKKESFPLTVTSAQKNPTAFYLCASSIIRVGQGKADTQYFGPGTRLTVL.

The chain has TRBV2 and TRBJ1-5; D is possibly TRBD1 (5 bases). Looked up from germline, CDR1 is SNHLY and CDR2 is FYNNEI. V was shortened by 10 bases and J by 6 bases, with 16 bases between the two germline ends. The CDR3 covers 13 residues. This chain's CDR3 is CATTLGGTQPQHF. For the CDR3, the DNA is TGTGCCACCACCCTCGGGGGGACTCAGCCCCAGCATTTT.

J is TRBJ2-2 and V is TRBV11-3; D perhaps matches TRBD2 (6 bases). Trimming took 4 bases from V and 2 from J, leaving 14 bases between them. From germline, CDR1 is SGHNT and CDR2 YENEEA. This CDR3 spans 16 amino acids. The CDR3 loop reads CASSSRSGTNTGELFF. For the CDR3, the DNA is TGTGCCAGCAGCTCACGATCCGGGACTAACACCGGGGAGCTGTTTTTT.

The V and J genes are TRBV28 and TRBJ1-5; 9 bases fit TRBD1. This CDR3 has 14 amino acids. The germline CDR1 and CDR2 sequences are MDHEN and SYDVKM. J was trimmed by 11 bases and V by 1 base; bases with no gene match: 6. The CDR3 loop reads CASSLLGQGTTQHF. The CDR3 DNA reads TGTGCCAGCAGTTTATTGGGACAGGGTACGACCCAGCATTTT.

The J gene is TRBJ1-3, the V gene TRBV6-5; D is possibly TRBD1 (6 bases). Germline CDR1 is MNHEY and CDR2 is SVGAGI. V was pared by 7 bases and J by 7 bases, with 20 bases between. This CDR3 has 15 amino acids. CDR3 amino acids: CASKASKAGDNTIYF. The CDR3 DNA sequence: TGTGCCAGCAAAGCCAGTAAGGCAGGGGACAACACCATATATTTT.

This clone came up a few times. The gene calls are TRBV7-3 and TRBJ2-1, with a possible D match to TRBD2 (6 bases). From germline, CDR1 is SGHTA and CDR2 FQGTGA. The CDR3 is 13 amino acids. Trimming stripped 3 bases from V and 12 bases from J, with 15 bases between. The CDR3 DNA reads TGTGCCAGCAGCTTCCAAGGGCGGGGTGGGCAGTTCTTC. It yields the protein CASSFQGRGGQFF.

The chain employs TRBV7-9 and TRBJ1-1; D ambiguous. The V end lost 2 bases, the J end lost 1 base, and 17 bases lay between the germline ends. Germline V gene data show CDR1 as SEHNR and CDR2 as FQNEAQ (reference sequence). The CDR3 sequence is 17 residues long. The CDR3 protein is CASSLLVIGVTNTEAFF. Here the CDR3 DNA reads TGTGCCAGCAGCTTACTGGTAATCGGGGTCACGAACACTGAAGCTTTCTTT.

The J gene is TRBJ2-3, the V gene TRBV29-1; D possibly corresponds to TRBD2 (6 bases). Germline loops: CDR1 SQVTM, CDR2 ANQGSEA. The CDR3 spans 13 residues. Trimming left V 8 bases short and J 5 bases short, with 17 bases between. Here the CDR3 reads CSSSGSTEDTQYF. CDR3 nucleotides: TGCAGCTCGTCCGGGAGTACGGAAGATACGCAGTATTTT.

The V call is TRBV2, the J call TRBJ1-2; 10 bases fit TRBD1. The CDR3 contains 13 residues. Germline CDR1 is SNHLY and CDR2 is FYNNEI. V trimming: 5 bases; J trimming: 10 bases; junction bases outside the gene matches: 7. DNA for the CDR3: TGTGCCAGCAGTCCCGATGACAGGGGGCTCTACACCTTC. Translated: CASSPDDRGLYTF.

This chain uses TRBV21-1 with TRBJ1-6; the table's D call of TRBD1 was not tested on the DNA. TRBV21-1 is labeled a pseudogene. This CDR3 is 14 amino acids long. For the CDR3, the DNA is TGTGCCAGCGGATTAGGACACGGAAGTTATACCCTCCACTTT. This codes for CASGLGHGSYTLHF.

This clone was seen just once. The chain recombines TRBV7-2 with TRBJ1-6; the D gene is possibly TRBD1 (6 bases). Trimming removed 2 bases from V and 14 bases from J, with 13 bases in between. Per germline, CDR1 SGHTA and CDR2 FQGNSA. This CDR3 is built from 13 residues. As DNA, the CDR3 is TGTGCCAGCAGCTTATCACAGGGAGTCTCCCTCCACTTT. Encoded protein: CASSLSQGVSLHF.

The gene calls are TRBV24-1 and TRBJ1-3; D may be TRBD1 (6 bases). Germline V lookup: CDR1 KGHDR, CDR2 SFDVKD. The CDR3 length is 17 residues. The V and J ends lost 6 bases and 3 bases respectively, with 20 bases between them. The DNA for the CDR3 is TGTGCCACCAGTCGGCTCAGGGGCATTCGTATTGGAAACACCATATATTTT. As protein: CATSRLRGIRIGNTIYF.

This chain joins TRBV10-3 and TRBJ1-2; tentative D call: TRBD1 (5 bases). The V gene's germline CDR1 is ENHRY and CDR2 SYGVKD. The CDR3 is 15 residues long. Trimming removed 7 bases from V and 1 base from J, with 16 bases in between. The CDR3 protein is CAITGRDGHNYGYTF. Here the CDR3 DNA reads TGTGCCATCACAGGGCGTGATGGGCATAACTATGGCTACACCTTC.

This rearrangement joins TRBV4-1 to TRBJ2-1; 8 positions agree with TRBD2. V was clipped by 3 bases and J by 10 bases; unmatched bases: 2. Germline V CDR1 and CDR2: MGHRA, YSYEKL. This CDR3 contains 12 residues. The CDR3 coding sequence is TGCGCCAGCAGCCAGGGACTAGAAGAGCAGTTCTTC. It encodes CASSQGLEEQFF.

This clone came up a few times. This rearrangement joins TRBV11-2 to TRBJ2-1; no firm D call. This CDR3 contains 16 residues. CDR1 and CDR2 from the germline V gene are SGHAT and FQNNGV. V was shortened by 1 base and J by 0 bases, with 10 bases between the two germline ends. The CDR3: CASSLGQWYSYNEQFF. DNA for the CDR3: TGTGCCAGCAGCTTAGGCCAGTGGTACTCCTACAATGAGCAGTTCTTC. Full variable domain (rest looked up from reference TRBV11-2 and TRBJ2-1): EAGVAQSPRYKIIEKRQSVAFWCNPISGHATLYWYQQILGQGPKLLIQFQNNGVVDDSQLPKDRFSAERLKGVDSTLKIQPAKLEDSAVYLCASSLGQWYSYNEQFFGPGTRLTVL.

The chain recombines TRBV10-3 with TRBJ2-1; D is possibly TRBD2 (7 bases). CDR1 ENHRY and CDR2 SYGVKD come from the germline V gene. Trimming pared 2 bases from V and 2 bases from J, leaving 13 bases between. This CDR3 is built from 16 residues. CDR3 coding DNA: TGTGCCATCAGTGAGAGCGGGACAAAGACCTACAATGAGCAGTTCTTC. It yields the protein CAISESGTKTYNEQFF.

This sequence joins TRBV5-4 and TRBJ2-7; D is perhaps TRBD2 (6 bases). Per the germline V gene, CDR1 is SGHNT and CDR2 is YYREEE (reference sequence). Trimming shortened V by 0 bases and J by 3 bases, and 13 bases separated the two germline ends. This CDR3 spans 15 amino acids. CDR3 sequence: CASSLGGGLIYEQYF. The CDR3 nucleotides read TGTGCCAGCAGCTTGGGGGGAGGACTTATCTACGAGCAGTACTTC.

The CDR3 nucleotides read TGTGCCAGCAGCAAAAGAGGACAGGGGGCGGAAGAGCAGTACTTC. Its protein is CASSKRGQGAEEQYF. The J gene is TRBJ2-7, the V gene TRBV21-1; the listed D gene, TRBD1, was not tested against the DNA. TRBV21-1 corresponds to a pseudogene. The CDR3 covers 15 residues.

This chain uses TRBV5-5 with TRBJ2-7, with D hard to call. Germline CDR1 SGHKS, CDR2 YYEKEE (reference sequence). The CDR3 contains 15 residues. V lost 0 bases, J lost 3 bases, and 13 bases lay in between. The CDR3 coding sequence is TGTGCCAGCAGCTTGGGGATTAGCTATGGCTACGAGCAGTACTTC. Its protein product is CASSLGISYGYEQYF.

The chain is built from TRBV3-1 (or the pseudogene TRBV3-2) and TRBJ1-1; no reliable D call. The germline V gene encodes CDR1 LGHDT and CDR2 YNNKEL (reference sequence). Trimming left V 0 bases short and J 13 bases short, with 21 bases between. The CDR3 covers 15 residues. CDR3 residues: CASSQEDGAPPGLFF. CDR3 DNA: TGTGCCAGCAGCCAAGAAGACGGCGCGCCCCCAGGTCTTTTCTTT.